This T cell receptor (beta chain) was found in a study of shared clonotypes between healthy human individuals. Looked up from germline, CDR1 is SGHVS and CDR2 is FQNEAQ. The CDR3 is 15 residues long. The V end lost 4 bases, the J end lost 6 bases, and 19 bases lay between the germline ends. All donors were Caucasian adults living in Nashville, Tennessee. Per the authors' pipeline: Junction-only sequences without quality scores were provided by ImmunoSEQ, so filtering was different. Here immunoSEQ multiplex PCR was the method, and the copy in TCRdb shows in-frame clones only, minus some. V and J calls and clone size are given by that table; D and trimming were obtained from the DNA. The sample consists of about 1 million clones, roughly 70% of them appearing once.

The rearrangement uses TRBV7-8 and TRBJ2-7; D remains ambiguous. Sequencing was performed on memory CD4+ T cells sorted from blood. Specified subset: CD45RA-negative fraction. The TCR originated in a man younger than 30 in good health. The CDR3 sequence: CASSSTGLGSAEQYF. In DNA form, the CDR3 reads TGTGCCAGCAGCTCCACGGGTCTTGGATCCGCCGAGCAGTACTTC.